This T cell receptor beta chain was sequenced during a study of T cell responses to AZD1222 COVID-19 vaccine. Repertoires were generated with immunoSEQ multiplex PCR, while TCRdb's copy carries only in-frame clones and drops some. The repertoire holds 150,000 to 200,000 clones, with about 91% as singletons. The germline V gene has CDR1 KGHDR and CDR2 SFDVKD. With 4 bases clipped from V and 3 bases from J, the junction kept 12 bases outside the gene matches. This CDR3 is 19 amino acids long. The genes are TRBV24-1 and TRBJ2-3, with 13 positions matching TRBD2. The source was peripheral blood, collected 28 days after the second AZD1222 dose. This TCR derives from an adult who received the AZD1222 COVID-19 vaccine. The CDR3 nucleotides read TGTGCCACCAGTGACCCCCGAACTAGCGGGAGGGGTAGGACAGATACGCAGTATTTT. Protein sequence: CATSDPRTSGRGRTDTQYF.